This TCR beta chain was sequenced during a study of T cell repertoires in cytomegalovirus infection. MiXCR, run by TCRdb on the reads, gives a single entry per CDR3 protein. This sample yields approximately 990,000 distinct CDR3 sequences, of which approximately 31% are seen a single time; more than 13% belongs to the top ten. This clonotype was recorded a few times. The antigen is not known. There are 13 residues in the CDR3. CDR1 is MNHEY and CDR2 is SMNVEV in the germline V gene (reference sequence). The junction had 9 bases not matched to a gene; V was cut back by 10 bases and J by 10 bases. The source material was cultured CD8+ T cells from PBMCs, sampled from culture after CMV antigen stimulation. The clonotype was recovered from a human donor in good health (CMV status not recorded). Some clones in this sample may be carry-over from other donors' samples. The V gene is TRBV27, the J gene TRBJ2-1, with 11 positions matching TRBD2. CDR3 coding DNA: TGTGCCACAGGGGTGATAGCGGGGGGGGAGCAGTTCTTC. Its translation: CATGVIAGGEQFF.